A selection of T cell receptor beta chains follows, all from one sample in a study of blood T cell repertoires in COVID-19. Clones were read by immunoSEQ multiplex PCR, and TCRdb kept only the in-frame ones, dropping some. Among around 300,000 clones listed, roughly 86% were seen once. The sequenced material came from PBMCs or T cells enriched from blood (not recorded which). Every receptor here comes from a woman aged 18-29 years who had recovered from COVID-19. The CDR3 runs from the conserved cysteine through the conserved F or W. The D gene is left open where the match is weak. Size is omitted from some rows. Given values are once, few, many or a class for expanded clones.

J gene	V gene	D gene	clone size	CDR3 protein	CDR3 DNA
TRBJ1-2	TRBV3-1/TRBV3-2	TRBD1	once	CASSQVGTGTYGYTF	TGTGCCAGCAGCCAAGTAGGGACAGGGACCTACGGCTACACCTTC
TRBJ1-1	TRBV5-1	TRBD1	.	CASSSDRGVGTEAFF	TGCGCCAGCAGCTCCGACAGGGGGGTCGGCACTGAAGCTTTCTTT
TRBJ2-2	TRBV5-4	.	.	CASGYPGQTGELFF	TGTGCCAGCGGCTACCCAGGACAGACCGGGGAGCTGTTTTTT
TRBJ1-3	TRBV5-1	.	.	CASSLPRPGAGNTIYF	TGCGCCAGCAGCCTTCCACGCCCAGGGGCTGGAAACACCATATATTTT
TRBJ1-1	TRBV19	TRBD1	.	CASSFRDRGPGEAFF	TGTGCCAGTAGTTTCAGGGACAGGGGGCCTGGTGAAGCTTTCTTT
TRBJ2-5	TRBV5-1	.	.	CASSSESQETQYF	TGCGCCAGCAGCTCTGAGAGCCAAGAGACCCAGTACTTC
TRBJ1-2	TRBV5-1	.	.	CASSSSERPSFYGYTF	TGCGCCAGCAGCTCATCCGAACGACCTAGCTTCTATGGCTACACCTTC
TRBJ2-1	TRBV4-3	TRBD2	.	CASSPVGTSGYNEQFF	TGCGCCAGCAGCCCAGTTGGGACTAGCGGGTACAATGAGCAGTTCTTC
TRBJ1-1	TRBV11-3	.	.	CASSLVQGWNTEAFF	TGTGCCAGCAGCTTAGTTCAGGGGTGGAACACTGAAGCTTTCTTT
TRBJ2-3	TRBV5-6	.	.	CASILGSADTQYF	TGTGCCAGCATCCTGGGGAGCGCGGATACGCAGTATTTT
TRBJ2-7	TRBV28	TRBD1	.	CASSPPDRGIAYEQYF	TGTGCCAGCAGTCCCCCCGACAGGGGAATCGCCTACGAGCAGTACTTC
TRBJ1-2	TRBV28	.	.	CASSSSGPYNYGYTF	TGTGCCAGCAGTTCCTCAGGGCCTTACAACTATGGCTACACCTTC
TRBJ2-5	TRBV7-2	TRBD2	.	CASSLVAGEVQETQYF	TGTGCCAGCAGCTTAGTGGCGGGGGAGGTCCAAGAGACCCAGTACTTC
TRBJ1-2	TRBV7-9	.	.	CASSSGIQYSYGYTF	TGTGCCAGCAGCTCTGGCATCCAATACAGCTATGGCTACACCTTC
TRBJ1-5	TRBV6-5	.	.	CASSMGHGGSQPQHF	TGTGCCAGCAGTATGGGTCACGGGGGTAGTCAGCCCCAGCATTTT
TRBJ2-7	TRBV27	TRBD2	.	CASSLGLAGIYEQYF	TGTGCCAGCAGTTTGGGACTAGCGGGGATATACGAGCAGTACTTC
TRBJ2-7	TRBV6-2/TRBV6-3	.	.	CASSSPGPRFLAYEQYF	TGTGCCAGCAGCTCCCCCGGTCCCCGTTTCCTCGCTTACGAGCAGTACTTC
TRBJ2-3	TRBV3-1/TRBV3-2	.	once	CASSHRGGDTQYF	TGTGCCAGCAGCCATAGGGGAGGTGATACGCAGTATTTT
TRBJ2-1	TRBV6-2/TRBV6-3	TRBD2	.	CASSYPRLAGHNEQFF	TGTGCCAGCAGTTATCCCCGCCTAGCGGGACACAATGAGCAGTTCTTC
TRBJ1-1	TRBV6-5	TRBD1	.	CAISRGPDTEAFF	TGTGCCATCAGCAGGGGGCCGGACACTGAAGCTTTCTTT
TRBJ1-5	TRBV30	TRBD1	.	CAWSSPTGEEQPQHF	TGTGCCTGGAGTAGCCCGACAGGGGAAGAACAGCCCCAGCATTTT
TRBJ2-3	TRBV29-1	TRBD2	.	CSVAAEVAGGRGDTQYF	TGCAGCGTTGCGGCGGAGGTAGCGGGAGGCCGGGGAGATACGCAGTATTTT
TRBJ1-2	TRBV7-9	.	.	CASSFRHIDGYTF	TGTGCCAGCAGCTTCAGACATATCGATGGCTACACCTTC
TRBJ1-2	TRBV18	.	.	CASSVPTVPRYGYTF	TGTGCCAGCTCAGTGCCGACAGTCCCTCGATATGGCTACACCTTC
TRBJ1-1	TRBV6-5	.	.	CASTRQPGGSEAFF	TGTGCCAGCACCCGCCAACCGGGTGGTTCTGAAGCTTTCTTT
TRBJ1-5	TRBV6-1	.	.	CASSTQGTQPQHF	TGTGCCAGCAGCACCCAGGGAACGCAGCCCCAGCATTTT